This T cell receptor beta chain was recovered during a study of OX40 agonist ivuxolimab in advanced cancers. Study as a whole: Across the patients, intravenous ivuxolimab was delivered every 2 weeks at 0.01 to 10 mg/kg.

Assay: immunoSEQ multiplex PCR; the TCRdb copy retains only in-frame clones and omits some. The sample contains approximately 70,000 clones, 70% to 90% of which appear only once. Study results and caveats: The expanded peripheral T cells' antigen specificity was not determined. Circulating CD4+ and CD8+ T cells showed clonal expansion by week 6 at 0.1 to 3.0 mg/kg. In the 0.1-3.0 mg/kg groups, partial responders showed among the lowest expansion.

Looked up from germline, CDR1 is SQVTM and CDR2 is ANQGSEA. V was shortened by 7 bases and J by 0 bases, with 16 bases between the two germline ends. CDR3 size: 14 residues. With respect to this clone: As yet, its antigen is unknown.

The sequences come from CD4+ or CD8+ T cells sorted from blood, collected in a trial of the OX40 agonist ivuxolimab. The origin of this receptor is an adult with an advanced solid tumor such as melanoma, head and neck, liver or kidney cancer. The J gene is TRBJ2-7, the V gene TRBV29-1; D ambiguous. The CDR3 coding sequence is TGCAGCGCCTTAGACGGCCGATACTCCTACGAGCAGTACTTC. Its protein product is CSALDGRYSYEQYF.